Listed below are T cell receptor beta chains from one sample, sequenced in a study of T cell responses to AZD1222 COVID-19 vaccine. Sequencing used immunoSEQ multiplex PCR; TCRdb keeps in-frame clones, though not all of them. The top ten clones hold 1.5% to 2% of a sample with fewer than 200,000 clones, approximately 90% of them seen once. The sequences come from peripheral blood, collected on day 0 of AZD1222 vaccination. Source of these receptors: an adult in good health. Each CDR3 is given with its conserved first and last residue. Each record gives: D gene, V gene, J gene, CDR3 DNA, CDR3 protein. A D gene is named only where the DNA matches it firmly.

.,TRBV15,TRBJ1-4,TGTGCCACCAGCAGAGGCGAGAGGGCCGGGGAAAAACTGTTTTTT,CATSRGERAGEKLFF
.,TRBV4-1,TRBJ2-2,TGCGCCACCAGCCAACTCCGAATCTTGGACAGAATTGGCGCCGGGGAGCTGTTTTTT,CATSQLRILDRIGAGELFF
.,TRBV19,TRBJ2-2,TGTGCCAGTAGGGATACAGGGACCGGGGAGCTGTTTTTT,CASRDTGTGELFF
TRBD1,TRBV5-1,TRBJ1-1,TGCGCCAGCAGCTGGACAGGACCTCCGGAGACTGAAGCTTTCTTT,CASSWTGPPETEAFF
TRBD1,TRBV19,TRBJ1-5,TGTGCCAGTCAACAGGGGAATCAGCCCCAGCATTTT,CASQQGNQPQHF
.,TRBV7-2,TRBJ2-7,TGTGCCAGCAGCTTATCGGGGGCGGACGAGCAGTACTTC,CASSLSGADEQYF
TRBD1,TRBV7-2,TRBJ1-4,TGTGCCAGCAGCTTAACCCGCCAGGGGGACTTAGTTTTT,CASSLTRQGDLVF
TRBD1,TRBV5-4,TRBJ2-7,TGTGCCAGCAGCTCCGGGACAGCCCCCTCCTACGAGCAGTACTTC,CASSSGTAPSYEQYF
.,TRBV28,TRBJ2-7,TGTGCCAGCAGTCCGATGGCCGGGGCAAGGCTTTACGGCGAGCAGTACTTC,CASSPMAGARLYGEQYF
.,TRBV28,TRBJ1-2,TGTGCCAGCAGCCTCTCCTGGGAGGGCCACTATGGCTACACCTTC,CASSLSWEGHYGYTF
.,TRBV27,TRBJ2-1,TGTGCCAGCAGTTTATCGTATGGGGAGCAGTTCTTC,CASSLSYGEQFF